Below are 27 T cell receptor beta chains sequenced from a single sample in a study of T-cell memory formation after mild COVID-19. One entry per CDR3 protein results from TCRdb running MiXCR on the 5' RACE reads. The sample includes some 200,000 distinct CDR3 sequences, about a fifth of them seen just once. The sequenced sample consisted of PBMCs or a T cell subset sorted from them (not recorded which). The receptors were sampled from an adult woman who had mild COVID-19 (a few samples of this study predate the infection). Cell type and time point are not known.

This clonotype was observed a handful of times. The rearrangement uses TRBV12-3 or TRBV12-4 and TRBJ1-1; a possible D gene is TRBD1 (6 bases). CDR3 length: 13 residues. V dropped 2 bases and J dropped 4 bases, with 8 bases sitting between them. This CDR3 is CASSLTDSTEAFF. As DNA, the CDR3 is TGTGCCAGCAGTTTAACGGACAGCACTGAAGCTTTCTTT.

The chain carries TRBV11-2 and TRBJ2-1; 12 bases map to TRBD2. The CDR3 totals 14 residues. The V gene end was trimmed by 5 bases and the J gene end by 10 bases; junction bases not matched to a gene: 6. The V gene's germline CDR1 is SGHAT and CDR2 FQNNGV. The CDR3 is CASSPPGLAGEQFF. The CDR3 coding sequence is TGTGCCAGCAGCCCCCCGGGACTAGCGGGCGAGCAGTTCTTC.

V usage is TRBV12-3 or TRBV12-4 and J usage is TRBJ2-1; D may be TRBD2 (5 bases). V gave up 3 bases and J gave up 5 bases, with 11 bases separating them. This CDR3 is built from 14 residues. In DNA, the CDR3 is TGTGCCAGCAGTTTTTGGTCCGGGGACAATGAGCAGTTCTTC. Translating gives CASSFWSGDNEQFF.

The genes are TRBV19 and TRBJ2-1; 11 nucleotides align to TRBD2. Germline V gene sequence: CDR1 LNHDA, CDR2 SQIVND (reference sequence). There are 15 residues in the CDR3. Unmatched junction bases numbered 5, after V lost 5 bases and J lost 5 bases. The CDR3 DNA is TGTGCCAGTAGTCCGCTAGCGGGGGGAGACAATGAGCAGTTCTTC. This encodes CASSPLAGGDNEQFF.

This clonotype was found a few times. The chain links TRBV7-8 to TRBJ2-1; no reliable D call. There are 15 residues in the CDR3. Germline CDR1 SGHVS, CDR2 FQNEAQ. Trimming shortened V by 1 base and J by 4 bases, and 11 bases separated the two germline ends. In DNA, the CDR3 is TGTGCCAGCAGCTTAGAACATCGTCCATACAATGAGCAGTTCTTC. Translating gives CASSLEHRPYNEQFF.

The rearrangement links TRBV20-1 to TRBJ1-1, with no clear D. Deletions cut 1 base from V and 3 bases from J, with 12 bases between. The CDR3 runs 14 residues. CDR1 DFQATT and CDR2 SNEGSKA come from the germline V gene (reference sequence). The CDR3 reads CSARVGGWHTEAFF. DNA of the CDR3: TGCAGTGCTAGAGTGGGTGGTTGGCACACTGAAGCTTTCTTT.

This chain uses TRBV15 with TRBJ1-2; no clear D gene. Germline CDR1 reads LNHNV; CDR2 reads YYDKDF (reference sequence). The V end lost 3 bases, the J end lost 4 bases, and 9 bases lay between the germline ends. This CDR3 spans 13 amino acids. The CDR3 sequence is CATSRLLFYGYTF. The CDR3, as DNA: TGTGCCACCAGCAGGTTACTATTCTATGGCTACACCTTC.

This clonotype was observed a handful of times. The gene calls are TRBV15 and TRBJ1-4; D is possibly TRBD1 (5 bases). Germline values: CDR1 LNHNV, CDR2 YYDKDF (reference sequence). This CDR3 comprises 16 residues. With 5 bases removed from V and 3 bases from J, the gap between germline ends came to 16 bases. CDR3 region: CATSRSREYANEKLFF. The CDR3, as DNA: TGTGCCACCAGCCGAAGCAGGGAGTATGCTAATGAAAAACTGTTTTTT. Combining the CDR3 with reference TRBV15 and TRBJ1-4 gives the whole variable domain DAMVIQNPRYQVTQFGKPVTLSCSQTLNHNVMYWYQQKSSQAPKLLFHYYDKDFNNEADTPDNFQSRRPNTSFCFLDIRSPGLGDTAMYLCATSRSREYANEKLFFGSGTQLSVL.

This chain connects TRBV10-3 to TRBJ1-1, with 9 bases that match TRBD1. Unmatched junction bases numbered 9, after V lost 4 bases and J lost 0 bases. Germline CDR1 reads ENHRY; CDR2 reads SYGVKD. This CDR3 region has 17 residues. CDR3 nucleotide sequence: TGTGCCATCAGTGGGGGACAGGGCCGCGGAATGAACACTGAAGCTTTCTTT. Residues: CAISGGQGRGMNTEAFF.

The chain employs TRBV4-1 and TRBJ2-7; D possibly corresponds to TRBD1 (6 bases). The CDR3 is 14 amino acids. Germline CDR1 reads MGHRA; CDR2 reads YSYEKL. The V gene lost 1 base and the J gene lost 5 bases, with 12 bases spanning the gap. Here the CDR3 reads CASSQAAGVHEQYF. The CDR3, as DNA: TGCGCCAGCAGCCAAGCCGCAGGGGTCCACGAGCAGTACTTC.

This clonotype showed up just a few times. The chain links TRBV7-9 to TRBJ2-7; either TRBD1 or TRBD2 may fit D (5 bases each). Germline V gives CDR1 SEHNR, CDR2 FQNEAQ (reference sequence). The V end lost 4 bases, the J end lost 7 bases, and 17 bases lay between the germline ends. The CDR3 extends over 14 amino acids. CDR3 protein: CASSSRLNRTEQYF. The CDR3 coding sequence is TGTGCCAGCAGCTCCCGACTAAATAGGACAGAGCAGTACTTC.

This clonotype was detected a few times. The V gene is TRBV7-8, the J gene TRBJ1-5, with a tentative D call TRBD1 (6 bases). This CDR3 is 13 amino acids long. The V and J ends lost 10 bases and 4 bases respectively, with 14 bases between them. Germline V gene data show CDR1 as SGHVS and CDR2 as FQNEAQ. The CDR3 region has the DNA TGTGCCATCGCAGGGGCAGGGAATCAGCCCCAGCATTTT. Translation gives CAIAGAGNQPQHF.

This clonotype appeared a few times. The J gene is TRBJ2-1, the V gene TRBV5-1; D might be TRBD1 or TRBD2, each matching 6 bases. V was clipped by 3 bases and J by 9 bases, with 16 bases between them. Looked up from germline, CDR1 is SGHRS and CDR2 is YFSETQ. The CDR3 runs to 14 residues. CDR3 in amino acids: CASSSLPGAGEQFF. Written as DNA, the CDR3 is TGCGCCAGCAGCTCTCTACCGGGGGCCGGTGAGCAGTTCTTC. Looking up the rest from reference TRBV5-1 and TRBJ2-1 gives the full variable domain: KAGVTQTPRYLIKTRGQQVTLSCSPISGHRSVSWYQQTPGQGLQFLFEYFSETQRNKGNFPGRFSGRQFSNSRSEMNVSTLELGDSALYLCASSSLPGAGEQFFGPGTRLTVL.

The chain links TRBV7-9 to TRBJ2-1; possibly TRBD2 for D (6 bases). The V and J ends lost 1 base and 5 bases respectively, with 15 bases between them. Looked up from germline, CDR1 is SEHNR and CDR2 is FQNEAQ (reference sequence). The length of the CDR3 is 16 residues. The CDR3 DNA sequence: TGTGCCAGCAGCTTAGGGAGCGGGCGGAATAACAATGAGCAGTTCTTC. It translates to CASSLGSGRNNNEQFF.

The rearrangement uses TRBV6-6 and TRBJ1-6; 7 positions agree with TRBD1. The V gene end was trimmed by 2 bases and the J gene end by 2 bases; junction bases not matched to a gene: 6. The CDR3 has 17 residues. CDR1 and CDR2 from the germline V gene are MNHNY and SVGAGI (reference sequence). CDR3 nucleotide sequence: TGTGCCAGCAGTTACGAGGGGGCCAAGGCCTATAATTCACCCCTCCACTTT. Protein product: CASSYEGAKAYNSPLHF.

The CDR3 DNA reads as TGTGCCACCAGCAGAGGTAGGGGCAACTATGGCTACACCTTC. It encodes CATSRGRGNYGYTF. This chain uses TRBV15 with TRBJ1-2, with D possibly matching TRBD1 (5 bases). This CDR3 comprises 14 residues. Germline lookup yields CDR1 LNHNV and CDR2 YYDKDF (reference sequence). The ends were cut back, 1 base at V and 2 bases at J, with 8 bases in the middle.

This clonotype has just a few counts. The CDR3 reads CASDTGTGGWYEQYF. CDR3 nucleotide sequence: TGCGCCAGCGACACCGGGACAGGGGGCTGGTACGAGCAGTACTTC. V is TRBV5-1 and J is TRBJ2-7, with TRBD1 identical over 12 bases. CDR3 size: 15 residues. V lost 7 bases and J lost 4; bases outside the gene matches: 9. Germline assignment: CDR1 SGHRS and CDR2 YFSETQ.

This clonotype appeared a few times. This sequence joins TRBV4-1 and TRBJ2-7; D is ambiguous. The ends were cut back, 1 base at V and 4 bases at J, with 8 bases in the middle. The CDR3 extends over 13 amino acids. In germline, CDR1 is MGHRA, CDR2 YSYEKL. In nucleotides, the CDR3 is TGCGCCAGCAGCCAAGGTGGCGGATACGAGCAGTACTTC. Protein: CASSQGGGYEQYF.

In its sample, this clonotype was seen a few times. The chain couples TRBV29-1 to TRBJ2-2, with TRBD1 matching 10 bases. The trim removed 3 bases at V and 3 bases at J, leaving 1 base unmatched. The CDR3 totals 14 residues. From germline, CDR1 is SQVTM and CDR2 ANQGSEA. CDR3 nucleotides: TGCAGCGTTGAGACAGGGGGCGACACCGGGGAGCTGTTTTTT. This codes for CSVETGGDTGELFF.

This clonotype was recorded a few times. The J gene is TRBJ2-3, the V gene TRBV9; D not resolved. CDR1 and CDR2 (germline): SGDLS, YYNGEE. V was shortened by 3 bases and J by 5 bases, with 25 bases between the two germline ends. CDR3 length: 18 amino acids. In DNA, the CDR3 is TGTGCCAGCAGCGATCAGACCCTGACGGGTATGTTGGTAGATACGCAGTATTTT. Amino acids: CASSDQTLTGMLVDTQYF.

This clonotype was detected a few times. The chain has TRBV7-9 and TRBJ1-2; 9 bases are shared with TRBD1. There are 14 residues in the CDR3. J was trimmed by 6 bases and V by 7 bases; bases with no gene match: 9. Germline V gene lookup returns CDR1 SEHNR and CDR2 FQNEAQ (reference sequence). The CDR3 DNA is TGTGCCAGCACTACAGGGGGCGGCATCCATGGCTACACCTTC. It translates to CASTTGGGIHGYTF. The full variable domain, its missing parts supplied by reference TRBV7-9 and TRBJ1-2, is DTGVSQNPRHKITKRGQNVTFRCDPISEHNRLYWYRQTLGQGPEFLTYFQNEAQLEKSRLLSDRFSAERPKGSFSTLEIQRTEQGDSAMYLCASTTGGGIHGYTFGSGTRLTVV.

The table lists this clonotype with a few counts. This chain uses TRBV4-1 with TRBJ1-6; D might be TRBD1 (5 bases). Germline assignment: CDR1 MGHRA and CDR2 YSYEKL. The germline V and J ends were trimmed by 3 bases and 8 bases, with 17 bases remaining between them. This CDR3 has 16 amino acids. In DNA, the CDR3 is TGCGCCAGCAGCCACCTATCGAGGGCGGGGGATTCACCCCTCCACTTT. Translating it yields CASSHLSRAGDSPLHF.

For the CDR3, the DNA is TGCGCCAGCAGCAGGGACACCTCCTACGAGCAGTACTTC. It yields the protein CASSRDTSYEQYF. V is TRBV5-1 and J is TRBJ2-7; D is possibly TRBD1 (6 bases). The V gene lost 4 bases and the J gene lost 0 bases, with 8 bases spanning the gap. Looked up from germline, CDR1 is SGHRS and CDR2 is YFSETQ. The CDR3 contains 13 residues.

This clonotype was observed a few times. The chain combines TRBV5-5 with TRBJ2-3; TRBD1 agrees at 8 bases. V was pared by 5 bases and J by 3 bases, with 11 bases of the junction left unmatched. The CDR3 sequence is 16 residues long. The germline gives CDR1 SGHKS, CDR2 YYEKEE (reference sequence). This chain's CDR3 is CASSTIGQGTTDTQYF. The CDR3 nucleotides are TGTGCCAGCAGTACGATCGGACAGGGAACGACAGATACGCAGTATTTT.

This clonotype was counted a few times. This rearrangement joins TRBV19 to TRBJ2-7; 7 positions match TRBD1. The length of the CDR3 is 14 residues. The ends lost 6 bases at V and 3 bases at J; junction bases unmatched: 8. In germline, CDR1 is LNHDA, CDR2 SQIVND (reference sequence). In DNA, the CDR3 is TGTGCCAGTAGCGGCGCAGGGGGTTTCTACGAGCAGTACTTC. Translating it yields CASSGAGGFYEQYF.

The chain has TRBV5-1 and TRBJ2-3, with a tentative D call TRBD2 (5 bases). V gave up 4 bases and J gave up 3 bases, with 18 bases separating them. The germline CDR1 and CDR2 sequences are SGHRS and YFSETQ. The CDR3 runs to 16 residues. The CDR3 DNA reads as TGCGCCAGCAGCACTGGTGGTAGCGTCGTTACAGATACGCAGTATTTT. It encodes CASSTGGSVVTDTQYF.

V gene TRBV20-1 combines with J gene TRBJ2-7; 9 bases are shared with TRBD1. The germline V gene encodes CDR1 DFQATT and CDR2 SNEGSKA (reference sequence). The V gene end was trimmed by 0 bases and the J gene end by 8 bases; junction bases not matched to a gene: 5. The CDR3 runs 13 residues. CDR3 coding DNA: TGCAGTGCTAGAGACCGGGACAGGGATCAGCAGTACTTC. Translation gives CSARDRDRDQQYF.